These 22 T cell receptor beta chains were all obtained from the same sample, sequenced in a study of monozygotic twins with inflammatory bowel disease. Following a re-call of the 5' RACE reads, TCRdb has one entry per CDR3 protein and lacks DNA. The sample table sets out around 210,000 distinct CDR3 sequences. Specimen: blood. These receptors all stem from a human donor with ulcerative colitis or Crohn's disease, or a healthy co-twin of an affected twin (not recorded which).

The gene calls are TRBV7-2 and TRBJ2-7; TCRdb reports TRBD2, a call that lacks DNA to check it against. The germline CDR1 and CDR2 sequences are SGHTA and FQGNSA. The CDR3 totals 19 residues. The CDR3 loop reads CASSLASNPTSGKHYEQYF.

This rearrangement joins TRBV5-6 to TRBJ2-7; TCRdb's D gene call, TRBD1, goes unchecked for lack of DNA. CDR3 length equals 13 residues. The germline V gene has CDR1 SGHDT and CDR2 YYEEEE. The CDR3: CASSLEGERGQYF.

The chain employs TRBV28 and TRBJ1-5. The CDR3 covers 13 residues. Germline V CDR1 and CDR2: MDHEN, SYDVKM. CDR3 residues: CASWFRSGQPQHF.

The chain is built from TRBV20-1 and TRBJ1-5; TCRdb returns TRBD1, unconfirmable since there is no DNA. The CDR3 spans 13 residues. CDR1 is DFQATT and CDR2 is SNEGSKA in the germline V gene (reference sequence). The CDR3 reads CSAEDRPNQPQHF.

The V call is TRBV20-1, the J call TRBJ2-7; the TCRdb D gene call, TRBD2, has no DNA to confirm it. This CDR3 is 14 amino acids long. CDR1 is DFQATT and CDR2 is SNEGSKA in the germline V gene (reference sequence). The CDR3 reads CSARVPAGTYEQYF.

The CDR3 region is CASSLSPANTGELFF. The genes are TRBV7-2 and TRBJ2-2. The length of the CDR3 is 15 residues. Per germline, CDR1 SGHTA and CDR2 FQGNSA. Based on the CDR3 plus reference TRBV7-2 and TRBJ2-2, the full variable domain is GAGVSQSPSNKVTEKGKDVELRCDPISGHTALYWYRQSLGQGLEFLIYFQGNSAPDKSGLPSDRFSAERTGGSVSTLTIQRTQQEDSAVYLCASSLSPANTGELFFGEGSRLTVL.

The chain links TRBV5-6 to TRBJ2-3; no DNA is available, so the TRBD1 call from TCRdb remains unchecked. The CDR3 is 17 amino acids. The germline V gene encodes CDR1 SGHDT and CDR2 YYEEEE. This CDR3 reads CASSPRLKRQSTDTQYF.

V and J are TRBV18 and TRBJ2-7; TCRdb outputs TRBD1, but without DNA this stays unchecked. The germline V gene encodes CDR1 KGHSH and CDR2 LQKENI. The CDR3 has 15 amino acids. The CDR3 loop is CASSPGQEANYEQYF.

The rearrangement joins TRBV5-4 to TRBJ1-2; TCRdb names TRBD1, which stays unverified in the absence of DNA. CDR1 and CDR2 (germline): SGHNT, YYREEE (reference sequence). There are 15 residues in the CDR3. This CDR3 is CASSFGTGNPYGYTF.

The CDR3 here is CASSPLITPGLADYNEQFF. This chain connects TRBV7-3 to TRBJ2-1; as DNA is missing, the TRBD2 call by TCRdb cannot be tested. Germline V gives CDR1 SGHTA, CDR2 FQGTGA. CDR3 size: 19 residues.

This CDR3 is CASSPLWDRNYYGYTF. The chain combines TRBV18 with TRBJ1-2; TCRdb proposes TRBD1, but this gene call is untestable without DNA. CDR1 is KGHSH, CDR2 LQKENI, per germline. The CDR3 extends over 16 amino acids.

The rearrangement uses TRBV5-1 and TRBJ2-5; TCRdb gives TRBD2 as the D gene, but with no DNA this cannot be confirmed. Germline CDR1 and CDR2: SGHRS and YFSETQ. The length of the CDR3 is 14 residues. CDR3 loop: CASSQSLGQETQYF. The full variable domain, completed using reference TRBV5-1 and TRBJ2-5, is KAGVTQTPRYLIKTRGQQVTLSCSPISGHRSVSWYQQTPGQGLQFLFEYFSETQRNKGNFPGRFSGRQFSNSRSEMNVSTLELGDSALYLCASSQSLGQETQYFGPGTRLLVL.

This sequence joins TRBV12-5 and TRBJ1-1; TCRdb names TRBD1, which stays unverified in the absence of DNA. The germline gives CDR1 LGHNT, CDR2 FRNRAP. The CDR3 is 14 amino acids. The CDR3 region is CASGFGGRNTEAFF.

V usage is TRBV4-2 and J usage is TRBJ2-7; TCRdb lists TRBD2, though no DNA is available to test this call. Per germline, CDR1 LGHNA and CDR2 YNFKEQ. The CDR3 covers 15 residues. CDR3 region: CASSQAGPSTYEQYF.

The V call is TRBV4-1, the J call TRBJ2-2; the D gene TCRdb calls, TRBD1, cannot be checked with no DNA. Germline loops: CDR1 MGHRA, CDR2 YSYEKL. The CDR3 extends over 18 amino acids. The CDR3 region is CASSQAVRAGVYTGELFF.

The genes are TRBV6-6 and TRBJ2-1; TCRdb selects TRBD1, and the lack of DNA leaves this call unchecked. Germline CDR1 and CDR2: MNHNY and SVGAGI (reference sequence). The CDR3 is 14 residues long. Here the CDR3 reads CASSPGQLYNEQFF.

The CDR3 is CASATSGGYTDTQYF. This sequence joins TRBV6-1 and TRBJ2-3; the TCRdb D gene call, TRBD2, has no DNA to confirm it. Germline CDR1 is MNHNS and CDR2 is SASEGT. The CDR3 is made up of 15 amino acids.

The V and J genes are TRBV7-3 and TRBJ2-1; the TRBD2 assignment by TCRdb is unverifiable without DNA. Germline CDR1 SGHTA, CDR2 FQGTGA. The CDR3 has 15 amino acids. CDR3: CASSFAGGAVNEQFF.

This sequence joins TRBV18 and TRBJ1-2; TCRdb gives TRBD1 as the D gene, but with no DNA this cannot be confirmed. The V gene's germline CDR1 is KGHSH and CDR2 LQKENI. This CDR3 region has 12 residues. CDR3 loop: CASSPGTFYYTF.

The CDR3 is CAISEADRGGKNIQYF. V usage is TRBV10-3 and J usage is TRBJ2-4; as DNA is missing, the TRBD1 call by TCRdb cannot be tested. In germline, CDR1 is ENHRY, CDR2 SYGVKD. CDR3 length: 16 amino acids.

The chain employs TRBV30 and TRBJ1-1; no DNA is available, so the TRBD1 call from TCRdb remains unchecked. CDR3 length: 14 amino acids. Per germline, CDR1 GTSNPN and CDR2 SVGIG (reference sequence). The CDR3 sequence: CAWARQALNTEDFF. Based on the CDR3 plus reference TRBV30 and TRBJ1-1, the full variable domain is SQTIHQWPATLVQPVGSPLSLECTVEGTSNPNLYWYRQAAGRGLQLLFYSVGIGQISSEVPQNLSASRPQDRQFILSSKKLLLSDSGFYLCAWARQALNTEDFFGQGTRLTVV.

The V and J genes are TRBV12-3 or TRBV12-4 and TRBJ1-4. CDR3 length: 13 residues. The CDR3 spells CASSLGENEKLFF.